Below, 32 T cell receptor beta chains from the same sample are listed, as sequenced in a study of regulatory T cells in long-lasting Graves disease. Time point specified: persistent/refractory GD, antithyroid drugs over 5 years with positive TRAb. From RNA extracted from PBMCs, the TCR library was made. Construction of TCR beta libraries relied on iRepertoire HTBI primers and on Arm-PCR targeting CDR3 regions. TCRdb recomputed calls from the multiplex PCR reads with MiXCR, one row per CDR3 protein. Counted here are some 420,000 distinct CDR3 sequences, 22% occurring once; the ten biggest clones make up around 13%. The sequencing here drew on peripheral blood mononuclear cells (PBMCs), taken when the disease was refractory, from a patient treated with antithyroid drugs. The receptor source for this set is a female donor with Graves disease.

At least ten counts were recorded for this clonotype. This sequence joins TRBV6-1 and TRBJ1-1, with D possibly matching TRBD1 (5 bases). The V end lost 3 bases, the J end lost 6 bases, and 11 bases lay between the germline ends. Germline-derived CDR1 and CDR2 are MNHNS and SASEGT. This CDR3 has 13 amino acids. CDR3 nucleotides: TGTGCCAGCAGTGATGAGGGGTATTCTGAAGCTTTCTTT. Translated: CASSDEGYSEAFF.

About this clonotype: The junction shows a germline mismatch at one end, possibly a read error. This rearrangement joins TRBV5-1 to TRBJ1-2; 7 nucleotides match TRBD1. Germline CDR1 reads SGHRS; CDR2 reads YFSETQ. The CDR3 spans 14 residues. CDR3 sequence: CASSSTGQNYDYTF. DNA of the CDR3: TGCGCCAGCAGCTCAACGGGACAGAACTATGACTACACCTTC.

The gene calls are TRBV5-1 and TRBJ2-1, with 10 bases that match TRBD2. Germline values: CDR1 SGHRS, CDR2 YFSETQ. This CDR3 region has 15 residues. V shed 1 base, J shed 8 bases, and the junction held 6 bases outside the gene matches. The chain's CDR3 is CASSLSLAGAYEQFF. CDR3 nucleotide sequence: TGCGCCAGCAGCTTGTCCCTAGCGGGAGCGTATGAGCAGTTCTTC.

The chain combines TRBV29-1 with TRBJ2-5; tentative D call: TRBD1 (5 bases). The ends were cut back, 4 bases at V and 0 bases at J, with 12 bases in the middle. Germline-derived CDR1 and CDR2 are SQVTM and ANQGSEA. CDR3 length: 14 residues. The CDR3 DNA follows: TGCAGCGTTGTAAGGGCAGGGTACCAAGAGACCCAGTACTTC. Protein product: CSVVRAGYQETQYF.

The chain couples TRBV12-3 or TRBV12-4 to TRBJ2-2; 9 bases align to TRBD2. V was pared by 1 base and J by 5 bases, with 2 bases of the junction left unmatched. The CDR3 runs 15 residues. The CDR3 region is CASSLGGGETGELFF. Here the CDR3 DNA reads TGTGCCAGCAGTTTAGGCGGGGGGGAGACCGGGGAGCTGTTTTTT.

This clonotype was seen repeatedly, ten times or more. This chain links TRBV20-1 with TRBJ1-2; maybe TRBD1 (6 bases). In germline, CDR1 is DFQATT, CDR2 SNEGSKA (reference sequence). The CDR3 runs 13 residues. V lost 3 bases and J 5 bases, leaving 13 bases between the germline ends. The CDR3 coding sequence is TGCAGTGCTAGGGCACAGGGTAGATATGGCTACACCTTC. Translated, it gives CSARAQGRYGYTF.

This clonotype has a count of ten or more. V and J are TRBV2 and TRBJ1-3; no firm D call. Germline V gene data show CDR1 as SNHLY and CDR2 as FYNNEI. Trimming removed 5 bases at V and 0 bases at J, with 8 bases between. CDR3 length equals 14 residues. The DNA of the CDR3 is TGTGCCAGCAGTCCCGGTTTCTCTGGAAACACCATATATTTT. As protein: CASSPGFSGNTIYF.

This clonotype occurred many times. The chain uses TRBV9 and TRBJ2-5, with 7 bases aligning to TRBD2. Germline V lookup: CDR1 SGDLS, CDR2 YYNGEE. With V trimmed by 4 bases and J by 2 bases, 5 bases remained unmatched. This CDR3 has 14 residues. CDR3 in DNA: TGTGCCAGCAGCCACAGCGGGGAACAAGAGACCCAGTACTTC. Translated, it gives CASSHSGEQETQYF. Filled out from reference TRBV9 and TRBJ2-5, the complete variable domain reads DSGVTQTPKHLITATGQRVTLRCSPRSGDLSVYWYQQSLDQGLQFLIQYYNGEERAKGNILERFSAQQFPDLHSELNLSSLELGDSALYFCASSHSGEQETQYFGPGTRLLVL.

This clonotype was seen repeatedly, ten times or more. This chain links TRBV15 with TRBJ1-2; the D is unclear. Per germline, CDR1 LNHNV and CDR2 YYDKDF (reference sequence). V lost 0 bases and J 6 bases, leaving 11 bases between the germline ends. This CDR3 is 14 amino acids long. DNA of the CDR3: TGTGCCACCAGCAGAGATGTAGACCCCAATGGCTACACCTTC. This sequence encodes CATSRDVDPNGYTF. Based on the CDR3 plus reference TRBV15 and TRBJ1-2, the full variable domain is DAMVIQNPRYQVTQFGKPVTLSCSQTLNHNVMYWYQQKSSQAPKLLFHYYDKDFNNEADTPDNFQSRRPNTSFCFLDIRSPGLGDTAMYLCATSRDVDPNGYTFGSGTRLTVV.

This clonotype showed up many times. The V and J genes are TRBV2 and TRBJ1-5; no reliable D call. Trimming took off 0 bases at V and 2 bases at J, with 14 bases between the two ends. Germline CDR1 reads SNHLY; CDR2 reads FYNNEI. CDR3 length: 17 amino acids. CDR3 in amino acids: CASSEARVLVGNQPQHF. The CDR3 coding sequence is TGTGCCAGCAGTGAAGCGCGAGTCCTCGTGGGCAATCAGCCCCAGCATTTT.

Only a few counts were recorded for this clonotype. The DNA of the CDR3 is TGTGCCAGCACCGGGGAAGAAAAACTGTTTTTT. Its protein is CASTGEEKLFF. This rearrangement joins TRBV7-3 to TRBJ1-4, with D hard to call. The V and J ends lost 7 bases and 8 bases respectively, with 8 bases between them. The CDR3 covers 11 residues. CDR1 and CDR2 (germline): SGHTA, FQGTGA. Filled out from reference TRBV7-3 and TRBJ1-4, the complete variable domain reads GAGVSQTPSNKVTEKGKYVELRCDPISGHTALYWYRQSLGQGPEFLIYFQGTGAADDSGLPNDRFFAVRPEGSVSTLKIQRTERGDSAVYLCASTGEEKLFFGSGTQLSVL.

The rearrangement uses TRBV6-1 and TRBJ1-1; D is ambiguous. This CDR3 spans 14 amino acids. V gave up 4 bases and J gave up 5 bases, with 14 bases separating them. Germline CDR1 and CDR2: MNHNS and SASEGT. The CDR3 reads CASSGSGRETEAFF. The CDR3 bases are TGTGCCAGCAGTGGGTCTGGGCGGGAAACTGAAGCTTTCTTT.

The CDR3 sequence: CASSDVTDPGYTF. Here the CDR3 DNA reads TGTGCCAGCAGCGATGTTACCGACCCGGGCTACACCTTC. V is TRBV9 and J is TRBJ1-2; D is ambiguous. The V gene's germline CDR1 is SGDLS and CDR2 YYNGEE. CDR3 length: 13 amino acids. V shed 3 bases and J shed 8 bases, with 14 bases lying between them.

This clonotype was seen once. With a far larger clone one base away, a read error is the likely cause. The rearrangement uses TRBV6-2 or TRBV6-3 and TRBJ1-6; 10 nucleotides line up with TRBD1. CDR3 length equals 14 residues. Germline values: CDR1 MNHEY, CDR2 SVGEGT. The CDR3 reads CASSWDRGGSPPHF. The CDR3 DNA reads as TGTGCCAGCAGTTGGGACAGGGGAGGATCACCCCCCCACTTT.

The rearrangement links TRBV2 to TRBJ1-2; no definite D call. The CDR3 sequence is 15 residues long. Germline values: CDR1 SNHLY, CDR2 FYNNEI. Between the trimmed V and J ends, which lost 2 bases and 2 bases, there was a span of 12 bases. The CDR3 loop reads CASSESGETNYGYTF. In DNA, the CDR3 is TGTGCCAGCAGTGAAAGCGGGGAAACGAACTATGGCTACACCTTC.

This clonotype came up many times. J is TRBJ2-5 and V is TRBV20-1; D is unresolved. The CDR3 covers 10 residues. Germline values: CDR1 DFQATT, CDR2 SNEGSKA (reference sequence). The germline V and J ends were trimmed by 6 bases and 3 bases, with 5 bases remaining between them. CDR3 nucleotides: TGCAGTGCGGACGAAGAGACCCAGTACTTC. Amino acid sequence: CSADEETQYF.

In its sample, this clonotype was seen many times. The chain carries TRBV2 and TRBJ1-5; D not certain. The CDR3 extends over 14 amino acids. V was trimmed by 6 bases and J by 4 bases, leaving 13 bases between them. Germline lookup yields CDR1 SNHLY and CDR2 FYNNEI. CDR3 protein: CASRREMGNQPQHF. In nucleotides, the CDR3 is TGTGCCAGCAGGAGGGAGATGGGGAATCAGCCCCAGCATTTT.

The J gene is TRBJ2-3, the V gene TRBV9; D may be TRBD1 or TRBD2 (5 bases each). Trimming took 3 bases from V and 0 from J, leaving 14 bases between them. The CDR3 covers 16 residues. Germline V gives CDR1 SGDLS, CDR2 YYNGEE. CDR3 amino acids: CASSARDRKSTDTQYF. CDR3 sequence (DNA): TGTGCCAGCAGCGCCCGGGACCGAAAAAGCACAGATACGCAGTATTTT.

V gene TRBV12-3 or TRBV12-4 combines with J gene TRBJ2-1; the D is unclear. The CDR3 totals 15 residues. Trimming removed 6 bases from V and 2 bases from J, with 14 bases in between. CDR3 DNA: TGTGCCAGCAGCTCCTCATCTGCTACCTACAATGAGCAGTTCTTC. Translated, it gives CASSSSSATYNEQFF.

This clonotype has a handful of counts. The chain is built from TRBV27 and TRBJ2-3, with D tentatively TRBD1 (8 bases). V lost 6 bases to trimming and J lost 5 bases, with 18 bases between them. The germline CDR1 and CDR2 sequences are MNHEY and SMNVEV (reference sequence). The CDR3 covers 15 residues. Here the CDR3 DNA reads TGTGCCAGCAGCACCCTACAGGGGGGGGAAGATACGCAGTATTTT. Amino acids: CASSTLQGGEDTQYF.

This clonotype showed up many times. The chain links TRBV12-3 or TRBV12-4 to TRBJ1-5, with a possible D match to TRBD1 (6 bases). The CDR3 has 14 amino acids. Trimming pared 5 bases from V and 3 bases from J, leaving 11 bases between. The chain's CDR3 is CASSVTGNNQPQHF. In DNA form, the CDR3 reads TGTGCCAGCAGTGTGACAGGAAACAATCAGCCCCAGCATTTT.

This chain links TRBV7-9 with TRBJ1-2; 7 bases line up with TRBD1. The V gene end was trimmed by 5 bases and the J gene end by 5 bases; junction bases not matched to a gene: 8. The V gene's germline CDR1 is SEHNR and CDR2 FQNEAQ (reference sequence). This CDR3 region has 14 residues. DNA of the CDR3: TGTGCCAGCAGCAACCAGGGGGGGAGGTATGGCTACACCTTC. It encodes CASSNQGGRYGYTF.

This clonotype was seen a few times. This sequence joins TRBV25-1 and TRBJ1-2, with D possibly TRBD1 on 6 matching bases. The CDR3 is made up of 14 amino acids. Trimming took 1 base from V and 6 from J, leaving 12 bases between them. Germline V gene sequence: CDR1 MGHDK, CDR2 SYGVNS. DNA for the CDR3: TGTGCCAGCAGTGAATGGGGGCAGGGGAATGGCTACACCTTC. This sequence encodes CASSEWGQGNGYTF.

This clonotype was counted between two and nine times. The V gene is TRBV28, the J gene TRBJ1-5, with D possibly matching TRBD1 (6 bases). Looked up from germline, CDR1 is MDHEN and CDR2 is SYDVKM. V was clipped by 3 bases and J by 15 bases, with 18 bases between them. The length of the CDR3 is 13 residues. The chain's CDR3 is CASSLPTGPSWHF. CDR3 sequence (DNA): TGTGCCAGCAGTTTGCCCACAGGGCCTAGCTGGCATTTT.

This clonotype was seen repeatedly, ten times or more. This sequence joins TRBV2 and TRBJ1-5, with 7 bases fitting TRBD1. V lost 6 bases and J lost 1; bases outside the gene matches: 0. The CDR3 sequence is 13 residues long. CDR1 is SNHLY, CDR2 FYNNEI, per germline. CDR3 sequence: CASRQGSNQPQHF. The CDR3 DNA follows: TGTGCCAGCAGACAGGGGAGCAATCAGCCCCAGCATTTT.

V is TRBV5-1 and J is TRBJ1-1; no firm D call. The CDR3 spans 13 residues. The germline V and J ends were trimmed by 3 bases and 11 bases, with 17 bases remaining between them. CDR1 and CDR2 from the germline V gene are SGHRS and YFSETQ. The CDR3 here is CASSSGSGLVAFF. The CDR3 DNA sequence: TGCGCCAGCAGCTCTGGCTCCGGGTTGGTGGCTTTCTTT.

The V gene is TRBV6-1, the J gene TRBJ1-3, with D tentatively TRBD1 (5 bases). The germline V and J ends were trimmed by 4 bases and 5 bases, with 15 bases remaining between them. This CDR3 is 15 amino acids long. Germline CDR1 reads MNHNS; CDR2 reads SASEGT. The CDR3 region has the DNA TGTGCCAGCAGTGGGATCGGGGGGTATCGAAACACCATATATTTT. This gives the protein CASSGIGGYRNTIYF.

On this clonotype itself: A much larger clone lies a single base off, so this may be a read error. The CDR3 coding sequence is TGTGCCAGCAGCCGGGACACCGCTTACGAGCAGCACTTC. This gives the protein CASSRDTAYEQHF. The chain couples TRBV6-1 to TRBJ2-7; D perhaps matches TRBD1 (6 bases). This CDR3 has 13 residues. Germline CDR1 is MNHNS and CDR2 is SASEGT.

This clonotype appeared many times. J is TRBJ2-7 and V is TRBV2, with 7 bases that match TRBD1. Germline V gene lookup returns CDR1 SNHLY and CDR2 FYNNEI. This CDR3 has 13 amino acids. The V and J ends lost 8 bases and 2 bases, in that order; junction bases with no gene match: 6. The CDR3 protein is CASDEGQTYEQYF. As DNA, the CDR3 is TGTGCCAGCGACGAGGGACAGACCTACGAGCAGTACTTC.

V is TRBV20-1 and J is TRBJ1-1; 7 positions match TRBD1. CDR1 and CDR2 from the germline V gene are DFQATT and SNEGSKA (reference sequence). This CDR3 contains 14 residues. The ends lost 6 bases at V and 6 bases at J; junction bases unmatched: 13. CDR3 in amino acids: CSAVSGQGDSEAFF. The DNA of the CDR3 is TGCAGTGCCGTGTCCGGGCAGGGGGATTCTGAAGCTTTCTTT.

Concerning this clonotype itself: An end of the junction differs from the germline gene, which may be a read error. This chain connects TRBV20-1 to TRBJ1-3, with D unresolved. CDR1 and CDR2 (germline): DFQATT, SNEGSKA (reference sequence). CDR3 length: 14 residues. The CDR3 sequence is CSARQASSGDTIYF. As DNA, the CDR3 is TGCAGTGCTAGACAGGCGTCCTCTGGAGACACCATATATTTT.

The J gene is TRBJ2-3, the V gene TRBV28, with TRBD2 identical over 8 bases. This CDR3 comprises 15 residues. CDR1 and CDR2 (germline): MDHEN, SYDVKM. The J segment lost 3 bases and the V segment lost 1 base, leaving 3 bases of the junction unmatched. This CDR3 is CASSLFLAGTDTQYF. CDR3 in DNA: TGTGCCAGCAGTTTATTCCTAGCGGGTACAGATACGCAGTATTTT.